The 7 T cell receptor beta chains in this list originate from one sample, sequenced in a study of cytomegalovirus exposure and HLA in healthy donors. The PCR was carried out with 60 Vbeta primers and 13 Jbeta primers. Sequencing was performed with immunoSEQ multiplex PCR; in TCRdb, only in-frame clones are kept and a portion is missing. The table records approximately 120,000 clones, more than 80% of them present only once. Sequenced: PBMCs. These receptors were collected from a woman aged 25 to 39 in good health and CMV-seropositive.

The chain recombines TRBV19 with TRBJ1-3; D is unresolved. Between the trimmed V and J ends, which lost 5 bases and 0 bases, there was a span of 8 bases. The CDR3 totals 14 residues. Germline V gene lookup returns CDR1 LNHDA and CDR2 SQIVND (reference sequence). CDR3 sequence (DNA): TGTGCCAGTAGTGCACAGAGCTCTGGAAACACCATATATTTT. It yields the protein CASSAQSSGNTIYF.

This sequence joins TRBV6-6 and TRBJ1-1; D is ambiguous. Germline V gene lookup returns CDR1 MNHNY and CDR2 SVGAGI (reference sequence). V gave up 5 bases and J gave up 3 bases, with 10 bases separating them. The CDR3 runs to 13 residues. The CDR3, as DNA: TGTGCCAGCAGTCGACGACGGGACACTGAAGCTTTCTTT. It codes for CASSRRRDTEAFF.

This rearrangement joins TRBV7-9 to TRBJ2-3, with 9 bases lining up with TRBD2. The CDR3 totals 16 residues. The germline V gene has CDR1 SEHNR and CDR2 FQNEAQ (reference sequence). Unmatched junction bases numbered 8, after V lost 3 bases and J lost 4 bases. The CDR3 nucleotides read TGTGCCAGCAGCTTGTTAGCGGGAGTTCCCTCAGATACGCAGTATTTT. Translated: CASSLLAGVPSDTQYF.

This chain joins TRBV6-5 and TRBJ2-1, with D tentatively TRBD1 (6 bases). Trimming cost V 0 bases and J 14 bases, with 11 bases left between them. This CDR3 has 12 residues. The germline V gene encodes CDR1 MNHEY and CDR2 SVGAGI. This CDR3 reads CASSYSSGAKFF. CDR3 coding DNA: TGTGCCAGCAGTTACTCGTCAGGGGCGAAGTTCTTC.

This chain links TRBV27 with TRBJ2-5, with 9 bases identical to TRBD1. With the DNA end fitting TRBJ2-7 better, the J assignment may be wrong. There are 17 residues in the CDR3. Germline V gives CDR1 MNHEY, CDR2 SMNVEV (reference sequence). The DNA for the CDR3 is TGTGCCAGCAGTTTATTGGGTACCGGGACAGGGTGGAACGAGCAGTACTTC. It yields the protein CASSLLGTGTGWNEQYF.

For the CDR3, the DNA is TGCGCCAGCAAGCAGGGGCCACAAGAGACCCAGTACTTC. It codes for CASKQGPQETQYF. The gene calls are TRBV5-1 and TRBJ2-5, with a possible D match to TRBD1 (6 bases). CDR3 size: 13 residues. Germline CDR1 SGHRS, CDR2 YFSETQ. V dropped 6 bases and J dropped 2 bases, with 11 bases sitting between them.

The rearrangement joins TRBV5-1 to TRBJ2-7, with D possibly being TRBD1 (6 bases). The V end was cut by 2 bases, the J end by 6 bases, with 15 bases between. Looked up from germline, CDR1 is SGHRS and CDR2 is YFSETQ. There are 14 residues in the CDR3. The CDR3 spells CASSFTQGNSEQYF. DNA for the CDR3: TGCGCCAGCAGCTTTACACAGGGCAATAGCGAGCAGTACTTC.